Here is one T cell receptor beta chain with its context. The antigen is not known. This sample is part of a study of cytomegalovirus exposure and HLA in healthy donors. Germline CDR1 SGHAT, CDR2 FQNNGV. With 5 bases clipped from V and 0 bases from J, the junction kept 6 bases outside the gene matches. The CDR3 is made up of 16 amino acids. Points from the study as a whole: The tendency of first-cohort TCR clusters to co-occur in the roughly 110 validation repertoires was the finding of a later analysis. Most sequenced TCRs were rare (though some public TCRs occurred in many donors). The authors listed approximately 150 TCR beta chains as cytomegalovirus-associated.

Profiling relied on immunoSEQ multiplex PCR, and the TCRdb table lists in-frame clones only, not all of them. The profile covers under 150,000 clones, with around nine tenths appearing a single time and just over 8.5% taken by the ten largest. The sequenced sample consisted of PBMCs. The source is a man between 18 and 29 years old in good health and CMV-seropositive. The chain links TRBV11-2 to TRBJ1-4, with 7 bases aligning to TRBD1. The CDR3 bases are TGTGCCAGCAGCGAGGGACAGAGTTCAACTAATGAAAAACTGTTTTTT. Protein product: CASSEGQSSTNEKLFF.